These 11 T cell receptor beta chains originate from one sample sequenced in a study of blood T cell repertoires in COVID-19. Data came from immunoSEQ multiplex PCR; TCRdb stores just in-frame clones and leaves some out. The repertoire includes about 94,000 clones, about 80% of them detected once, and over 15% sits in the top ten. The sequenced sample consisted of peripheral blood. These receptors originate from a human donor in a cohort sampled during active COVID-19.

The rearrangement uses TRBV12-3 or TRBV12-4 and TRBJ2-7; TRBD1 is a possible D gene (6 bases). The V end was cut by 6 bases, the J end by 4 bases, with 10 bases between. This CDR3 region has 12 residues. The DNA for the CDR3 is TGTGCCAGCAGCCGGACAGCGTACGAGCAGTACTTC. Translated, it gives CASSRTAYEQYF.

This clone has only one observation. The chain is built from TRBV5-6 and TRBJ2-7, with TRBD1 matching 10 bases. Per the germline V gene, CDR1 is SGHDT and CDR2 is YYEEEE. The CDR3 is 16 amino acids. V was pared by 0 bases and J by 2 bases, with 5 bases of the junction left unmatched. CDR3 amino acids: CASSLGPGTGAYEQYF. In DNA form, the CDR3 reads TGTGCCAGCAGCTTGGGCCCCGGGACAGGGGCCTACGAGCAGTACTTC.

The genes are TRBV11-2 and TRBJ2-7; the match to TRBD2 covers 10 bases. This CDR3 is built from 17 residues. Germline V gene data show CDR1 as SGHAT and CDR2 as FQNNGV. Germline trimming cut 1 base from V and 1 base from J; bases unmatched to any gene: 7. Written as DNA, the CDR3 is TGTGCCAGCAGCTTAGGGGGACTAGCGACCGTTTCCTACGAGCAGTACTTC. Its translation: CASSLGGLATVSYEQYF.

The chain uses TRBV18 and TRBJ2-7; no clear D gene. Germline assignment: CDR1 KGHSH and CDR2 LQKENI. The CDR3 contains 14 residues. V was clipped by 2 bases and J by 0 bases, with 8 bases between them. CDR3 protein: CASSPFPSSYEQYF. CDR3 nucleotides: TGTGCCAGCTCACCATTCCCTAGCTCCTACGAGCAGTACTTC.

This clone came up a few times. V and J are TRBV24-1 and TRBJ1-2; 8 nucleotides match TRBD1. Germline V CDR1 and CDR2: KGHDR, SFDVKD. After removal of 2 bases from V and 6 bases from J, the junction contained 7 bases not matched to a gene. CDR3 length: 15 amino acids. The chain's CDR3 is CATSDSSGTGHGYTF. CDR3 DNA: TGTGCCACCAGTGATTCCTCCGGGACAGGCCATGGCTACACCTTC.

This chain connects TRBV5-1 to TRBJ2-7; 13 nucleotides align to TRBD2. CDR1 SGHRS and CDR2 YFSETQ come from the germline V gene. This CDR3 has 17 amino acids. The V and J ends lost 4 bases and 3 bases, in that order; junction bases with no gene match: 10. The CDR3 protein is CASSHWTSGSYRYEQYF. The CDR3, as DNA: TGCGCCAGCAGCCATTGGACTAGCGGGAGTTACCGCTACGAGCAGTACTTC. The variable domain in full, with the rest retrieved from reference TRBV5-1 and TRBJ2-7, is KAGVTQTPRYLIKTRGQQVTLSCSPISGHRSVSWYQQTPGQGLQFLFEYFSETQRNKGNFPGRFSGRQFSNSRSEMNVSTLELGDSALYLCASSHWTSGSYRYEQYFGPGTRLTVT.

V is TRBV9 and J is TRBJ1-1; D is uncertain. Trimming took off 6 bases at V and 0 bases at J, with 9 bases between the two ends. Germline V gene lookup returns CDR1 SGDLS and CDR2 YYNGEE. The CDR3 contains 13 residues. The CDR3 protein is CASTTNMNTEAFF. The CDR3, as DNA: TGTGCCAGCACAACTAACATGAACACTGAAGCTTTCTTT.

V usage is TRBV7-2 and J usage is TRBJ2-7; D may be TRBD1 (6 bases). CDR1 and CDR2 from the germline V gene are SGHTA and FQGNSA. There are 14 residues in the CDR3. V lost 5 bases to trimming and J lost 4 bases, with 15 bases between them. CDR3 residues: CASSPGGRGYEQYF. In nucleotides, the CDR3 is TGTGCCAGCAGCCCTGGCGGCAGGGGTTACGAGCAGTACTTC. The whole variable domain, remainder taken from reference TRBV7-2 and TRBJ2-7, is GAGVSQSPSNKVTEKGKDVELRCDPISGHTALYWYRQSLGQGLEFLIYFQGNSAPDKSGLPSDRFSAERTGGSVSTLTIQRTQQEDSAVYLCASSPGGRGYEQYFGPGTRLTVT.

The chain combines TRBV19 with TRBJ2-7; 9 bases are shared with TRBD1. Germline CDR1 is LNHDA and CDR2 is SQIVND (reference sequence). This CDR3 comprises 15 residues. V was clipped by 5 bases and J by 5 bases; unmatched bases: 10. Written as DNA, the CDR3 is TGTGCCAGTAGTCCCCGACAGGGGGTTCGGGACGAGCAGTACTTC. Translated, it gives CASSPRQGVRDEQYF. The entire variable domain, with the rest obtained from reference TRBV19 and TRBJ2-7, is as follows: DGGITQSPKYLFRKEGQNVTLSCEQNLNHDAMYWYRQDPGQGLRLIYYSQIVNDFQKGDIAEGYSVSREKKESFPLTVTSAQKNPTAFYLCASSPRQGVRDEQYFGPGTRLTVT.

The rearrangement uses TRBV10-3 and TRBJ2-5; TRBD2 matches 8 bases. The CDR3 is 14 residues long. V trimming: 4 bases; J trimming: 5 bases; junction bases outside the gene matches: 6. Germline assignment: CDR1 ENHRY and CDR2 SYGVKD. DNA of the CDR3: TGTGCCATCAGTGTACTAGCGGACCCTGAGACCCAGTACTTC. It translates to CAISVLADPETQYF.

This chain joins TRBV19 and TRBJ1-5, with 8 bases that match TRBD1. The CDR3 extends over 16 amino acids. Unmatched junction bases numbered 11, after V lost 4 bases and J lost 6 bases. Germline-derived CDR1 and CDR2 are LNHDA and SQIVND (reference sequence). The CDR3 DNA follows: TGTGCCAGTAGTAACCCCTACAGGGGGAGACGTCAGCCCCAGCATTTT. It encodes CASSNPYRGRRQPQHF.